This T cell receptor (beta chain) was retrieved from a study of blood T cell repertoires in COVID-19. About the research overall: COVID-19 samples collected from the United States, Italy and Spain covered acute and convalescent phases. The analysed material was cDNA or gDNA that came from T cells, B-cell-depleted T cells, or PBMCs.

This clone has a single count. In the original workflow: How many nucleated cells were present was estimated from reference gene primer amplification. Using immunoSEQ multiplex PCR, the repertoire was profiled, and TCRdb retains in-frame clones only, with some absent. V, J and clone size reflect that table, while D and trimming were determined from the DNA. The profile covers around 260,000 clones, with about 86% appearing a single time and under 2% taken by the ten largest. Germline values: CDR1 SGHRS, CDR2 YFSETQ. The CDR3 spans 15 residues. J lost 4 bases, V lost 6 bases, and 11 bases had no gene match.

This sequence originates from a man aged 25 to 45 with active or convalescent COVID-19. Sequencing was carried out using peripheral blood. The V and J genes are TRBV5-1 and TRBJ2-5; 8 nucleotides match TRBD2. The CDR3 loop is CASKVSGGLVETQYF. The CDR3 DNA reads TGCGCCAGCAAGGTTTCGGGGGGGCTTGTAGAGACCCAGTACTTC.